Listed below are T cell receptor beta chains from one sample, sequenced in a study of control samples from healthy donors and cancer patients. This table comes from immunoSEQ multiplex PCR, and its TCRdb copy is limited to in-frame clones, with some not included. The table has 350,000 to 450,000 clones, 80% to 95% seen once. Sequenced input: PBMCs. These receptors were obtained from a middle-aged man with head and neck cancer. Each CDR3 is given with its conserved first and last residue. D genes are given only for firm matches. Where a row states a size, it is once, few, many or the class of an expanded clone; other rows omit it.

CDR3nt: TGTGCCAGCAGCCAGGGAGCACCCCTCCACTTT
CDR3aa: CASSQGAPLHF
abundance: .
j_gene: TRBJ1-6
d_gene: .
v_gene: TRBV28

CDR3nt: TGTGCCAGCTCCCCTAACAGGGCGGGCGCTGAAGCTTTCTTT
CDR3aa: CASSPNRAGAEAFF
abundance: once
j_gene: TRBJ1-1
d_gene: .
v_gene: TRBV18

CDR3nt: TGTGCCAGCAGACCTGGGACTAGCCGCGAGCAGTACTTC
CDR3aa: CASRPGTSREQYF
abundance: .
j_gene: TRBJ2-7
d_gene: TRBD2
v_gene: TRBV12-3/TRBV12-4

CDR3nt: TGTGCCAGCAGCGCCAGGGACAGGGCCAACGAGCAGTACTTC
CDR3aa: CASSARDRANEQYF
abundance: .
j_gene: TRBJ2-7
d_gene: TRBD1
v_gene: TRBV7-2

CDR3nt: TGTGCCACCAGCAGAACGGGTGCTAATGAAAAACTGTTTTTT
CDR3aa: CATSRTGANEKLFF
abundance: once
j_gene: TRBJ1-4
d_gene: .
v_gene: TRBV15

CDR3nt: TGTGCCAGCAGACCTGGCGGGGGCGACGAGCAGTACTTC
CDR3aa: CASRPGGGDEQYF
abundance: .
j_gene: TRBJ2-7
d_gene: .
v_gene: TRBV28

CDR3nt: TGCGCCAGCAAAGGACAAAACTCTGGAAACACCATATATTTT
CDR3aa: CASKGQNSGNTIYF
abundance: .
j_gene: TRBJ1-3
d_gene: .
v_gene: TRBV5-1

CDR3nt: TGTGCCAGCAGTTTCGACAGTAGCTACGAGCAGTACTTC
CDR3aa: CASSFDSSYEQYF
abundance: .
j_gene: TRBJ2-7
d_gene: .
v_gene: TRBV28

CDR3nt: TGTGCCAGCAGGGGGACAGGGTTCTCTGGAAACACCATATATTTT
CDR3aa: CASRGTGFSGNTIYF
abundance: once
j_gene: TRBJ1-3
d_gene: TRBD1
v_gene: TRBV28

CDR3nt: TGTGCCACAACCGGCCCCGGGCGAAACTCCTACGAGCAGTACTTC
CDR3aa: CATTGPGRNSYEQYF
abundance: .
j_gene: TRBJ2-7
d_gene: .
v_gene: TRBV2

CDR3nt: TGTGCCATCAGTGATCCCCCGACGGGGTGGTATGGCTACACCTTC
CDR3aa: CAISDPPTGWYGYTF
abundance: .
j_gene: TRBJ1-2
d_gene: .
v_gene: TRBV10-3

CDR3nt: TGTGCCAGCAGCTTCTTCAATACGGGCCCCAATCAGCCCCAGCATTTT
CDR3aa: CASSFFNTGPNQPQHF
abundance: .
j_gene: TRBJ1-5
d_gene: .
v_gene: TRBV5-8

CDR3nt: TGTGCCAGCTCACTTGCCCTAGCGGGAGGGGAAAACATTCAGTACTTC
CDR3aa: CASSLALAGGENIQYF
abundance: .
j_gene: TRBJ2-4
d_gene: TRBD2
v_gene: TRBV18

CDR3nt: TGTGCCAGCAGCCCCCGAGGTAGCGGGGGGGCGAACACCGGGGAGCTGTTTTTT
CDR3aa: CASSPRGSGGANTGELFF
abundance: .
j_gene: TRBJ2-2
d_gene: TRBD2
v_gene: TRBV7-3

CDR3nt: TGTGCCAGCAGCCAAGGGAGGCGAAGCATGACAGGACCTAGGGTCGAGCAGTACTTC
CDR3aa: CASSQGRRSMTGPRVEQYF
abundance: .
j_gene: TRBJ2-7
d_gene: .
v_gene: TRBV3-1/TRBV3-2

CDR3nt: TGTGCCATCAGTGAGGCAGGACCCTACAATGAGCAGTTCTTC
CDR3aa: CAISEAGPYNEQFF
abundance: few
j_gene: TRBJ2-1
d_gene: .
v_gene: TRBV10-3

CDR3nt: TGTGCCAGTAGTATGGGGACAGGGTTCTTTTCTGGGGCCAACGTCCTGACTTTC
CDR3aa: CASSMGTGFFSGANVLTF
abundance: .
j_gene: TRBJ2-6
d_gene: TRBD1
v_gene: TRBV19

CDR3nt: TGTGCCAGCAGCCAAGGGGTAGGGGGCTCCTACGAGCAGTACTTC
CDR3aa: CASSQGVGGSYEQYF
abundance: .
j_gene: TRBJ2-7
d_gene: .
v_gene: TRBV3-1/TRBV3-2

CDR3nt: TGTGCCATCAGTCCCCCAGCAGATACGCAGTATTTT
CDR3aa: CAISPPADTQYF
abundance: .
j_gene: TRBJ2-3
d_gene: .
v_gene: TRBV10-3

CDR3nt: TGTGCCAGCAGCTTAAGACCTAGCTACGAGCAGTACTTC
CDR3aa: CASSLRPSYEQYF
abundance: few
j_gene: TRBJ2-7
d_gene: .
v_gene: TRBV11-1

CDR3nt: TGCGCCAGCAGTGAGACTGGAAACACAGATACGCAGTATTTT
CDR3aa: CASSETGNTDTQYF
abundance: .
j_gene: TRBJ2-3
d_gene: .
v_gene: TRBV10-1

CDR3nt: TGTGCCAGCAGTTGGACAGGGCTTCAAGAGACCCAGTACTTC
CDR3aa: CASSWTGLQETQYF
abundance: .
j_gene: TRBJ2-5
d_gene: TRBD1
v_gene: TRBV14

CDR3nt: TGTGCCAGCAGCGCTAAGACAGGGTTGACCGGGGAGCTGTTTTTT
CDR3aa: CASSAKTGLTGELFF
abundance: few
j_gene: TRBJ2-2
d_gene: TRBD1
v_gene: TRBV11-3

CDR3nt: TGTGCCAGCAGCCCCGGACAGGGATCGGACACCGGGGAGCTGTTTTTT
CDR3aa: CASSPGQGSDTGELFF
abundance: .
j_gene: TRBJ2-2
d_gene: TRBD1
v_gene: TRBV11-3

CDR3nt: TGTGCCAGCAGTTCCCAGTCTAATCCAGACGAGCAGTACTTC
CDR3aa: CASSSQSNPDEQYF
abundance: .
j_gene: TRBJ2-7
d_gene: .
v_gene: TRBV27

CDR3nt: TGTGCCAGCAGTTTTAGTGGGGGTAACAATCAGCCCCAGCATTTT
CDR3aa: CASSFSGGNNQPQHF
abundance: .
j_gene: TRBJ1-5
d_gene: .
v_gene: TRBV28

CDR3nt: TGTGCCAGTAGTAGCCGGAGACAGGGAGGCTCTGGGGCCAACGTCCTGACTTTC
CDR3aa: CASSSRRQGGSGANVLTF
abundance: .
j_gene: TRBJ2-6
d_gene: .
v_gene: TRBV19

CDR3nt: TGCGCCAGCAGCTTGGAGGGAGGGCCACACAATGAGCAGTTCTTC
CDR3aa: CASSLEGGPHNEQFF
abundance: once
j_gene: TRBJ2-1
d_gene: TRBD2
v_gene: TRBV5-1

CDR3nt: TGTGCCAGTAGTATCGACAGTGGATATGGCTACACCTTC
CDR3aa: CASSIDSGYGYTF
abundance: .
j_gene: TRBJ1-2
d_gene: .
v_gene: TRBV19

CDR3nt: TGTGCCAGCAGAGACACTTCGGGTGGAAACACCATATATTTT
CDR3aa: CASRDTSGGNTIYF
abundance: few
j_gene: TRBJ1-3
d_gene: .
v_gene: TRBV2

CDR3nt: TGTGCCAGCCAAATCGGACAGCTGAACACTGAAGCTTTCTTT
CDR3aa: CASQIGQLNTEAFF
abundance: .
j_gene: TRBJ1-1
d_gene: .
v_gene: TRBV6-5

CDR3nt: TGCGCCAGCAGTGGGGACAGGGGGATCTACAATGAGCAGTTCTTC
CDR3aa: CASSGDRGIYNEQFF
abundance: .
j_gene: TRBJ2-1
d_gene: TRBD1
v_gene: TRBV10-2

CDR3nt: TGTGCCAGCAGCTCGAGGAGCAGGGGCGTACAGCCCCAGCATTTT
CDR3aa: CASSSRSRGVQPQHF
abundance: .
j_gene: TRBJ1-5
d_gene: .
v_gene: TRBV2

CDR3nt: TGTGCCAGCAGTTTATTTCATGGAAGGGGCTCGGGCAAAAACATTCAGTACTTC
CDR3aa: CASSLFHGRGSGKNIQYF
abundance: .
j_gene: TRBJ2-4
d_gene: .
v_gene: TRBV27

CDR3nt: TGTGCCAGCAGTTTAGGGACTAGCGGGAGGACTGAGCAGTTCTTC
CDR3aa: CASSLGTSGRTEQFF
abundance: .
j_gene: TRBJ2-1
d_gene: TRBD2
v_gene: TRBV27

CDR3nt: TGTGCCAGCAGCTTAGATCAATTGTCGACTAGATGGGAGACCCAGTACTTC
CDR3aa: CASSLDQLSTRWETQYF
abundance: .
j_gene: TRBJ2-5
d_gene: .
v_gene: TRBV11-2

CDR3nt: TGTGCCAGCAGGGTTGGACTAGCGGTTTCCTACGAGCAGTACTTC
CDR3aa: CASRVGLAVSYEQYF
abundance: .
j_gene: TRBJ2-7
d_gene: TRBD2
v_gene: TRBV2

CDR3nt: TGTGCCAGCAGCCCGCCCAGGGGGAAGGTCACTGAAGCTTTCTTT
CDR3aa: CASSPPRGKVTEAFF
abundance: once
j_gene: TRBJ1-1
d_gene: TRBD1
v_gene: TRBV7-2

CDR3nt: TGTGCCAGCAGTTACGCGGGACAGGAGAATTCACCCCTCCACTTT
CDR3aa: CASSYAGQENSPLHF
abundance: once
j_gene: TRBJ1-6
d_gene: TRBD1
v_gene: TRBV6-6